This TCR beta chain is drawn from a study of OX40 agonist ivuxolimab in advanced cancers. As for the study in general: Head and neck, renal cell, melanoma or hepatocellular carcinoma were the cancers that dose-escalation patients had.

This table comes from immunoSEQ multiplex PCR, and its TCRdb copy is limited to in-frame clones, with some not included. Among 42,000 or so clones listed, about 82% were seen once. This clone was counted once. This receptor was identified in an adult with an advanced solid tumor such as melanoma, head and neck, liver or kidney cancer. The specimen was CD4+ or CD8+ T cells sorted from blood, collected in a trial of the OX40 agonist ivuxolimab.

The CDR3 coding sequence is TGTGCCAGCAGTTCCCCGACCACTCATTTGGCGGGGGGTGGTACCGGGGAGCTGTTTTTT. The encoded protein is CASSSPTTHLAGGGTGELFF. The rearrangement joins TRBV28 to TRBJ2-2, with 8 nucleotides matching TRBD2. Losses at the gene ends were 4 bases for V and 5 bases for J; bases not matched to a gene: 21. This CDR3 has 20 residues. Germline V gives CDR1 MDHEN, CDR2 SYDVKM.